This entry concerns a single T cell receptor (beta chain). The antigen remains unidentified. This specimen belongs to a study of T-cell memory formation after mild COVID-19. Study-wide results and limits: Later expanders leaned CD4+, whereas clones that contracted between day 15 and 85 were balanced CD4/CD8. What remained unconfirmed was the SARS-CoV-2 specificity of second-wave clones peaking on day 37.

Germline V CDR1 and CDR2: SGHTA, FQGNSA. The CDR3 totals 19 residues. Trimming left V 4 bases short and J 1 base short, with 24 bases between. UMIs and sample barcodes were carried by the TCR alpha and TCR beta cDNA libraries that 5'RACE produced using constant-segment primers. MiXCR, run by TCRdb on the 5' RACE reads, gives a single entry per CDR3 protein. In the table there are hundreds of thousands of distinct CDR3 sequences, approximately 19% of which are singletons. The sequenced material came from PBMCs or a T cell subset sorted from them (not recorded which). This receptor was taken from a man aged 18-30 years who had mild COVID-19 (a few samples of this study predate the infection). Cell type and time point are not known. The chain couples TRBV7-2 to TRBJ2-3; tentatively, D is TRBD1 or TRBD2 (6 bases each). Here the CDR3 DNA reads TGTGCCAGCAGCTCTCACGGGTTTATGAGGGGGGCCGGCACAGATACGCAGTATTTT. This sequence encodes CASSSHGFMRGAGTDTQYF.